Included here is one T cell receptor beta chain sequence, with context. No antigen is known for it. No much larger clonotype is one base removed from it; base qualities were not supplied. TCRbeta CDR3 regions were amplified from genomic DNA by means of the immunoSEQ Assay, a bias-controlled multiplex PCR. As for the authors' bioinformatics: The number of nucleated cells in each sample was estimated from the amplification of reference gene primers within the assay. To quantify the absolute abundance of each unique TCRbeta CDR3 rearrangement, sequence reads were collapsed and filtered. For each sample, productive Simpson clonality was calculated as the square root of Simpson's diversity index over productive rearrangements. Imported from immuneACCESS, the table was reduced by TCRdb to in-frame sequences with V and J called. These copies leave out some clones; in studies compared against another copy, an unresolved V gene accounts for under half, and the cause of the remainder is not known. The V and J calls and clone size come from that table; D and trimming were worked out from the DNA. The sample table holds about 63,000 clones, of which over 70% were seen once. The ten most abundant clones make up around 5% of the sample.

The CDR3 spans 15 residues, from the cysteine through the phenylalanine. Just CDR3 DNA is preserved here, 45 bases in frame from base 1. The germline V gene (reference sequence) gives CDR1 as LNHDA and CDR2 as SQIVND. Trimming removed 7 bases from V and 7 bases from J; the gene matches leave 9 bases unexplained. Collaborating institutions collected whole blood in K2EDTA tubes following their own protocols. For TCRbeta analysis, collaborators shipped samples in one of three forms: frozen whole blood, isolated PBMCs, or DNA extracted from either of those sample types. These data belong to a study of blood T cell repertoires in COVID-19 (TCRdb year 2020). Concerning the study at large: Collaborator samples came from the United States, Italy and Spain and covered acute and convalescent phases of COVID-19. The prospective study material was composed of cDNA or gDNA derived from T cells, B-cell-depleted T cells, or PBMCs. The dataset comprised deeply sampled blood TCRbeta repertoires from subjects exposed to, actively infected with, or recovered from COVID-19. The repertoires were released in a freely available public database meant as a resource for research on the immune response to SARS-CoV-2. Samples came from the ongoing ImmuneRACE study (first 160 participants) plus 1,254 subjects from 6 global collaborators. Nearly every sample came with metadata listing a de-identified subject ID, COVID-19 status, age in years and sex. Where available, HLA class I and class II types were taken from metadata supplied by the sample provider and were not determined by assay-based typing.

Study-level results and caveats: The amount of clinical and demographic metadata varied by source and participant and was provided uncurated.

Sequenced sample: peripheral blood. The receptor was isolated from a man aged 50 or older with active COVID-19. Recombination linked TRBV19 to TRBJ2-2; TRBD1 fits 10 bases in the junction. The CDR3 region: CASTDRQGAGGELFF. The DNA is TGTGCCAGTACCGACCGACAGGGGGCGGGCGGGGAGCTGTTTTTT.